This TCR beta chain was captured by sequencing in a study of shared clonotypes between healthy human individuals. It was CD45RO-negative cells, positively selected for CCR7, that made up naive CD8 cells, with terminally differentiated effector memory CD45RA+ cells excluded. The CDR3 is 13 amino acids. V lost 8 bases to trimming and J lost 1 base, with 11 bases between them. Germline CDR1 SNHLY, CDR2 FYNNEI. Study-level results: Represented diversity (both genetic and exposure-history) was limited by the small number of donors.

Using immunoSEQ multiplex PCR, the repertoire was profiled, and TCRdb retains in-frame clones only, with some absent. The sample carries hundreds of thousands of clones, nearly 97% recorded once. With regard to this clone: Its antigen is not known.

Input material: naive CD8+ T cells sorted from blood. V gene TRBV2 combines with J gene TRBJ1-1, with D maybe TRBD1 (5 bases). This clonotype originated in a woman aged 30 to 39 in good health. The CDR3 spells CASAGGGNTEAFF. CDR3 DNA sequence: TGTGCCAGCGCAGGCGGGGGGAACACTGAAGCTTTCTTT. The full variable domain, with the rest looked up from reference TRBV2 and TRBJ1-1, is EPEVTQTPSHQVTQMGQEVILRCVPISNHLYFYWYRQILGQKVEFLVSFYNNEISEKSEIFDDQFSVERPDGSNFTLKIRSTKLEDSAMYFCASAGGGNTEAFFGQGTRLTVV.